These 27 T cell receptor beta chains were all obtained from the same sample, sequenced in a study of T cell responses to AZD1222 COVID-19 vaccine. TCRdb's copy holds only in-frame clones and misses some; the assay was immunoSEQ multiplex PCR. The table shows fewer than 90,000 clones, with around 90% occurring only once. Sequencing used peripheral blood, obtained 28 days after the second AZD1222 dose. These TCRs come from an adult who received the AZD1222 COVID-19 vaccine.

The chain joins TRBV5-1 to TRBJ2-7; 9 positions agree with TRBD1. This CDR3 spans 14 amino acids. The germline V gene has CDR1 SGHRS and CDR2 YFSETQ. The V gene end was trimmed by 6 bases and the J gene end by 0 bases; junction bases not matched to a gene: 4. CDR3 in DNA: TGCGCCAGCACCCTGACAGGGGGCTCCTACGAGCAGTACTTC. Translated: CASTLTGGSYEQYF. Drawing the rest from reference TRBV5-1 and TRBJ2-7, the complete variable domain is KAGVTQTPRYLIKTRGQQVTLSCSPISGHRSVSWYQQTPGQGLQFLFEYFSETQRNKGNFPGRFSGRQFSNSRSEMNVSTLELGDSALYLCASTLTGGSYEQYFGPGTRLTVT.

V gene TRBV6-5 combines with J gene TRBJ2-1; maybe TRBD1 (6 bases). Trimming shortened V by 0 bases and J by 8 bases, and 11 bases separated the two germline ends. The germline CDR1 and CDR2 sequences are MNHEY and SVGAGI. The CDR3 is made up of 14 amino acids. The CDR3 DNA is TGTGCCAGCAGTTACTCCGACGACAGGTATGAGCAGTTCTTC. Its translation: CASSYSDDRYEQFF.

The V call is TRBV5-1, the J call TRBJ1-1; D is uncertain. Germline V lookup: CDR1 SGHRS, CDR2 YFSETQ. V lost 2 bases to trimming and J lost 1 base, with 12 bases between them. The CDR3 length is 15 residues. Written as DNA, the CDR3 is TGCGCCAGCAGCTTCCCTTGGGAGGGGAACACTGAAGCTTTCTTT. Translating gives CASSFPWEGNTEAFF.

The chain recombines TRBV30 with TRBJ2-7, with 12 bases identical to TRBD1. Germline V gene lookup returns CDR1 GTSNPN and CDR2 SVGIG (reference sequence). With V trimmed by 4 bases and J by 2 bases, 9 bases remained unmatched. The CDR3 totals 16 residues. Here the CDR3 DNA reads TGTGCCTGGACCCCATTGGGACAGGGGGCCACCTACGAGCAGTACTTC. It yields the protein CAWTPLGQGATYEQYF.

The CDR3 protein is CASSQGDRPYEQYF. The CDR3 DNA is TGTGCCAGCAGCCAAGGGGACAGGCCCTACGAGCAGTACTTC. The chain links TRBV4-2 to TRBJ2-7; TRBD1 matches at 8 bases. The V and J ends lost 1 base and 2 bases, in that order; junction bases with no gene match: 1. This CDR3 has 14 amino acids. Germline assignment: CDR1 LGHNA and CDR2 YNFKEQ.

This chain connects TRBV15 to TRBJ2-1; TRBD2 might be the D (7 bases). Trimming removed 3 bases at V and 5 bases at J, with 20 bases between. CDR3 size: 17 residues. Germline CDR1 and CDR2: LNHNV and YYDKDF (reference sequence). CDR3 sequence: CATSRDLGGVGNNEQFF. Written as DNA, the CDR3 is TGTGCCACCAGCAGGGACCTAGGGGGGGTTGGTAACAATGAGCAGTTCTTC.

This rearrangement joins TRBV5-1 to TRBJ2-1, with 7 bases identical to TRBD2. CDR1 and CDR2 from the germline V gene are SGHRS and YFSETQ. The junction had 2 bases not matched to a gene; V was cut back by 0 bases and J by 2 bases. The CDR3 spans 15 residues. CDR3 nucleotide sequence: TGCGCCAGCAGCTTGGAGCTAGCGGCCTACAATGAGCAGTTCTTC. Its translation: CASSLELAAYNEQFF.

DNA for the CDR3: TGCGCCAGCAGCTTAAAGGGACAGGGGATTTCTGGCTACACCTTC. Amino acid sequence: CASSLKGQGISGYTF. V usage is TRBV5-1 and J usage is TRBJ1-2; 10 positions match TRBD1. The CDR3 is made up of 15 amino acids. The trim removed 2 bases at V and 7 bases at J, leaving 8 bases unmatched. Germline lookup yields CDR1 SGHRS and CDR2 YFSETQ.

This clone has only one observation. J is TRBJ2-7 and V is TRBV2, with 7 nucleotides matching TRBD1. There are 14 residues in the CDR3. Germline CDR1 is SNHLY and CDR2 is FYNNEI. V shed 8 bases, J shed 0 bases, and the junction held 7 bases outside the gene matches. This CDR3 reads CASARQGPSYEQYF. The CDR3 nucleotides read TGTGCCAGCGCCCGACAGGGTCCCTCCTACGAGCAGTACTTC.

The V gene is TRBV5-1, the J gene TRBJ2-3; D remains unclear. The CDR3 has 13 residues. Trimming left V 0 bases short and J 2 bases short, with 4 bases between. Germline lookup yields CDR1 SGHRS and CDR2 YFSETQ. For the CDR3, the DNA is TGCGCCAGCAGCTTGGGTCTCACAGATACGCAGTATTTT. It is translated as CASSLGLTDTQYF.

This chain connects TRBV28 to TRBJ2-1; TRBD1 is a possible D gene (6 bases). This CDR3 comprises 13 residues. Germline V gives CDR1 MDHEN, CDR2 SYDVKM. V dropped 11 bases and J dropped 6 bases, with 17 bases sitting between them. The CDR3 region is CAGKTGTGNEQFF. The CDR3, as DNA: TGTGCCGGGAAAACAGGGACGGGCAATGAGCAGTTCTTC.

V gene TRBV12-2 combines with J gene TRBJ2-4; TRBD1 is the table's D call and was not checked against the DNA. TRBV12-2 is a documented pseudogene. This CDR3 region has 18 residues. CDR3 nucleotide sequence: TGTGCAAGTCGCCAAGGGGTGGGGGACATAGTAGCCAAAAACATTCAGTACTTC. It specifies CASRQGVGDIVAKNIQYF.

This rearrangement joins TRBV21-1 to TRBJ1-1; no DNA check was done on the table's D call, TRBD1. TRBV21-1 is a pseudogene. This CDR3 has 15 residues. CDR3 sequence (DNA): TGTGCCAGCAGCCCCCCGGGACAGGGGGGCACTGAAGCTTTCTTT. Translating gives CASSPPGQGGTEAFF.

The chain joins TRBV9 to TRBJ1-4, with D unresolved. CDR1 SGDLS and CDR2 YYNGEE come from the germline V gene. The CDR3 has 14 residues. The ends were cut back, 0 bases at V and 7 bases at J, with 10 bases in the middle. The DNA for the CDR3 is TGTGCCAGCAGCGTAGGAGGTTGGAGTGAAAAACTGTTTTTT. Translating gives CASSVGGWSEKLFF.

Concerning this clone: Relative to the germline gene, one junction end is altered; a read error may explain this. J is TRBJ1-1 and V is TRBV19; D is unclear. Germline values: CDR1 LNHDA, CDR2 SQIVND (reference sequence). The CDR3 totals 15 residues. The CDR3 DNA is TGCGCCAGTAGTATGGTTGGAGGAACGAACACTGAAGCTTTCTTT. Translation: CASSMVGGTNTEAFF.

The chain has TRBV5-1 and TRBJ1-2; 9 positions agree with TRBD1. In germline, CDR1 is SGHRS, CDR2 YFSETQ. The junction had 9 bases not matched to a gene; V was cut back by 4 bases and J by 8 bases. This CDR3 is 14 amino acids long. The CDR3 DNA reads TGCGCCAGCAGCATCAATACAGGGGGCTTAGGCTACACCTTC. Translating it yields CASSINTGGLGYTF.

This clone was recorded a few times. This chain joins TRBV10-2 and TRBJ1-6; D call uncertain. The germline CDR1 and CDR2 sequences are WSHSY and SAAADI. The CDR3 is 14 residues long. Deletions cut 3 bases from V and 10 bases from J, with 13 bases between. In DNA form, the CDR3 reads TGCGCCAGCAGTGAATGGGATCTTGGGTCACCCCTCCACTTT. Translated: CASSEWDLGSPLHF.

This clone has more than one count but fewer than ten. V is TRBV18 and J is TRBJ2-2, with D unclear. CDR3 length equals 13 residues. With 2 bases removed from V and 3 bases from J, the gap between germline ends came to 4 bases. CDR1 is KGHSH and CDR2 is LQKENI in the germline V gene. CDR3 sequence (DNA): TGTGCCAGCTCACCAGTTTACACCGGGGAGCTGTTTTTT. Translating it yields CASSPVYTGELFF.

The chain links TRBV28 to TRBJ2-2, with 14 bases that match TRBD2. The CDR3 length is 18 residues. Germline CDR1 MDHEN, CDR2 SYDVKM. J lost 8 bases, V lost 2 bases, and 10 bases had no gene match. CDR3: CASSLPSGTSGSWGELFF. The CDR3 DNA is TGTGCCAGCAGTTTACCCTCCGGGACTAGCGGGAGTTGGGGGGAGCTGTTTTTT.

The chain carries TRBV6-1 and TRBJ1-2; D is ambiguous. V lost 1 base and J lost 8, with 8 bases in between. The CDR3 length is 12 residues. Germline V gives CDR1 MNHNS, CDR2 SASEGT. Here the CDR3 reads CASSEGARGYTF. The CDR3 nucleotides are TGTGCCAGCAGTGAAGGGGCAAGAGGCTACACCTTC.

The rearrangement links TRBV30 to TRBJ1-2, with D maybe TRBD1 (5 bases). CDR1 and CDR2 from the germline V gene are GTSNPN and SVGIG (reference sequence). The CDR3 is 15 residues long. V gave up 3 bases and J gave up 4 bases, with 18 bases separating them. The CDR3 is CAWSPRGGVFYGYTF. In DNA, the CDR3 is TGTGCCTGGAGCCCAAGGGGCGGCGTCTTCTATGGCTACACCTTC.

This clone came up once. The V gene is TRBV6-4, the J gene TRBJ2-3; D might be TRBD2 (6 bases). Trimming removed 2 bases from V and 3 bases from J, with 6 bases in between. Germline loops: CDR1 MRHNA, CDR2 SNTAGT. The CDR3 is 13 residues long. CDR3 sequence (DNA): TGTGCCAGCAGTGACCGGGAGACAGATACGCAGTATTTT. Translating it yields CASSDRETDTQYF.

This clone has only one observation. The chain carries TRBV2 and TRBJ1-1; D is ambiguous. Between the trimmed V and J ends, which lost 2 bases and 8 bases, there was a span of 12 bases. Looked up from germline, CDR1 is SNHLY and CDR2 is FYNNEI. The CDR3 totals 13 residues. The CDR3 region has the DNA TGTGCCAGCAGTGAAACAGTCCCGCTAGAAGCTTTCTTT. It encodes CASSETVPLEAFF.

By sample fraction, this clone is medium-sized. The chain couples TRBV7-9 to TRBJ1-3; possible D gene TRBD1, 6 bases. CDR3 size: 15 residues. V lost 2 bases to trimming and J lost 3 bases, with 11 bases between them. Germline CDR1 reads SEHNR; CDR2 reads FQNEAQ (reference sequence). The CDR3 sequence is CASSLPGAFGNTIYF. The CDR3 bases are TGTGCCAGCAGCTTACCGGGGGCGTTTGGAAACACCATATATTTT.

V gene TRBV19 combines with J gene TRBJ1-1; 7 bases match TRBD1. After removal of 6 bases from V and 0 bases from J, the junction contained 16 bases not matched to a gene. The CDR3 spans 18 residues. The V gene's germline CDR1 is LNHDA and CDR2 SQIVND (reference sequence). CDR3 nucleotides: TGTGCCAGTAGCCAAGGGGCAGGGGGTGCCCTCATGAACACTGAAGCTTTCTTT. It codes for CASSQGAGGALMNTEAFF.

The rearrangement joins TRBV5-4 to TRBJ1-2; D is possibly TRBD1 (6 bases). Trimming removed 4 bases from V and 2 bases from J, with 15 bases in between. This CDR3 contains 15 residues. In germline, CDR1 is SGHNT, CDR2 YYREEE (reference sequence). CDR3 sequence reads: CASSPQSQGNYGYTF. In nucleotides, the CDR3 is TGTGCCAGCAGCCCCCAGTCCCAGGGGAACTATGGCTACACCTTC. The whole variable domain, filled in from reference TRBV5-4 and TRBJ1-2, reads ETGVTQSPTHLIKTRGQQVTLRCSSQSGHNTVSWYQQALGQGPQFIFQYYREEENGRGNFPPRFSGLQFPNYSSELNVNALELDDSALYLCASSPQSQGNYGYTFGSGTRLTVV.

V usage is TRBV5-1 and J usage is TRBJ1-3; maybe TRBD1 (5 bases). The CDR3 covers 15 residues. Germline values: CDR1 SGHRS, CDR2 YFSETQ. V dropped 3 bases and J dropped 2 bases, with 12 bases sitting between them. The CDR3: CASSWQGNTGNTIYF. In DNA form, the CDR3 reads TGCGCCAGCAGCTGGCAGGGAAATACTGGAAACACCATATATTTT.